This TCR beta chain stems from a study of T-cell memory formation after mild COVID-19. Study information: Among the donors, TCR clusters were largely specific to each donor.

Using its own MiXCR run on the 5' RACE reads, TCRdb lists one record per CDR3 protein. The sample shows under 450,000 distinct CDR3 sequences, 20% to 25% of them seen only once. Regarding the study as a whole: Pre-infection memory harbored some responding clones, suggesting cross-reactive memory joined.

This clonotype was found a few times. Its antigen is still unknown. The source is a man between 18 and 35 years old who had mild COVID-19 (a few samples of this study predate the infection). Cell type and time point are not known. Sequencing used PBMCs or a T cell subset sorted from them (not recorded which).

CDR3 loop: CASSLSGVVITQYF. The CDR3 coding sequence is TGTGCCAGCAGCCTCAGCGGGGTCGTGATTACGCAGTATTTT. This chain connects TRBV7-2 to TRBJ2-3; TRBD2 agrees at 7 bases. CDR1 and CDR2 (germline): SGHTA, FQGNSA. The V gene end was trimmed by 5 bases and the J gene end by 8 bases; junction bases not matched to a gene: 10. This CDR3 region has 14 residues. Looking up the rest from reference TRBV7-2 and TRBJ2-3 gives the full variable domain: GAGVSQSPSNKVTEKGKDVELRCDPISGHTALYWYRQSLGQGLEFLIYFQGNSAPDKSGLPSDRFSAERTGGSVSTLTIQRTQQEDSAVYLCASSLSGVVITQYFGPGTRLTVL.